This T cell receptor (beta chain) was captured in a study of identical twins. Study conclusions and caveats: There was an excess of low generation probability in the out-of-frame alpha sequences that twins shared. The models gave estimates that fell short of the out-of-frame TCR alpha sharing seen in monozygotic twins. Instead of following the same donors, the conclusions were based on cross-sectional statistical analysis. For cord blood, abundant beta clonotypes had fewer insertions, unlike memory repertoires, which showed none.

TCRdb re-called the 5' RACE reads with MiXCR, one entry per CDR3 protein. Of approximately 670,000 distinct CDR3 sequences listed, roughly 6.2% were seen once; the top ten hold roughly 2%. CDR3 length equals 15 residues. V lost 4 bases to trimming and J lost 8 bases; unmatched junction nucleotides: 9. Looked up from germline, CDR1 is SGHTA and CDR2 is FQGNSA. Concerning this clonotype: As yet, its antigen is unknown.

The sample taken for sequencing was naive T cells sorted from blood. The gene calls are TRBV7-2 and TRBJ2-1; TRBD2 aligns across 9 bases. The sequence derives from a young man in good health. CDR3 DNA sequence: TGTGCCAGCAGCTCCGGGACTAGCAGGGTGGATGAGCAGTTCTTC. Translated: CASSSGTSRVDEQFF.